This T cell receptor (beta chain) was recorded in a study of T cell responses to AZD1222 COVID-19 vaccine. This CDR3 comprises 14 residues. V was pared by 0 bases and J by 7 bases, with 11 bases between. The V gene's germline CDR1 is SGHNT and CDR2 YYREEE (reference sequence). The sample holds one count of this clone. Using immunoSEQ multiplex PCR, the repertoire was profiled, and TCRdb retains in-frame clones only, with some absent. The table lists 70,000 to 85,000 clones, roughly 80% of them singletons. The chain carries TRBV5-4 and TRBJ2-1; D is undetermined. The material sequenced was peripheral blood, taken 28 days after the second AZD1222 dose. This TCR derives from an adult who received the AZD1222 COVID-19 vaccine. The CDR3 nucleotides are TGTGCCAGCAGCTTGGCCTGGACCACTAATGAGCAGTTCTTC. As protein: CASSLAWTTNEQFF.